This entry concerns a single TCR beta chain. Its antigen is unidentified. A read error may produce the germline difference seen at one junction end. The read comes to an end 3 residues before the CDR3 does, leaving the germline J gene to fill in the end. These data belong to a study of T cell clonality in common variable immunodeficiency. General study findings and limits: The cause of increased CVID clonality remains unclear without subpopulation sequencing.

The CDR3 runs to 16 residues. Germline V gene sequence: CDR1 SSHAT, CDR2 FNYEAQ (reference sequence). Repertoires were generated with immunoSEQ multiplex PCR, while TCRdb's copy carries only in-frame clones and drops some. The repertoire consists of tens of thousands of clones, none detected only once. Sequences were obtained from peripheral blood mononuclear cells. The V and J genes are TRBV7-7 and TRBJ2-3; the match to TRBD2 covers 11 bases. This TCR came from a person between 18 and 69 years old in good health. The CDR3 bases that were read are TGTGCTAGCAGCAAGACTAGCGGGGCGGCCACGGATACG. Residues: CASSKTSGAATDT. In full, the CDR3 is CASSKTSGAATDTQYF.